A selection of T cell receptor beta chains follows, all from one sample in a study of beta chain features in type 1 diabetes. Repertoires were generated with immunoSEQ multiplex PCR, while TCRdb's copy carries only in-frame clones and drops some. The sample yields under 250,000 clones, 14% seen once. The sequencing sample was made of naive CD4+ T cells from blood. The receptors here all came from a woman aged 40 to 55 in good health. Both conserved end residues are part of each CDR3. A D gene is named only where the DNA matches it firmly. Not all rows give a size; the values are once, few, many and, for expanded clones, a class.

v_call: TRBV7-9; clone_size: .; d_call: TRBD2; j_call: TRBJ2-4; cdr3_aa: CASSMTSGGAQNIQYF; cdr3_nt: TGTGCCAGCAGCATGACTAGCGGGGGGGCCCAAAACATTCAGTACTTC
v_call: TRBV9; clone_size: few; d_call: .; j_call: TRBJ2-6; cdr3_aa: CASSVEGVGANVLTF; cdr3_nt: TGTGCCAGCAGCGTAGAAGGGGTTGGGGCCAACGTCCTGACTTTC
v_call: TRBV6-5; clone_size: .; d_call: TRBD1; j_call: TRBJ2-7; cdr3_aa: CASSSGQGGDEQYF; cdr3_nt: TGTGCCAGCAGTTCTGGACAGGGTGGAGACGAGCAGTACTTC
v_call: TRBV4-2; clone_size: few; d_call: .; j_call: TRBJ1-4; cdr3_aa: CASSRGDPNEKLFF; cdr3_nt: TGTGCCAGCAGTCGCGGGGACCCTAATGAAAAACTGTTTTTT
v_call: TRBV25-1; clone_size: few; d_call: .; j_call: TRBJ1-2; cdr3_aa: CASTSFGGGYGYTF; cdr3_nt: TGTGCCAGCACCTCATTCGGGGGGGGCTATGGCTACACCTTC
v_call: TRBV27; clone_size: few; d_call: TRBD2; j_call: TRBJ2-7; cdr3_aa: CASSLRGGGQYF; cdr3_nt: TGTGCCAGCAGTCTCCGGGGCGGGGGTCAGTACTTC
v_call: TRBV19; clone_size: few; d_call: .; j_call: TRBJ1-2; cdr3_aa: CASSISREDYGYTF; cdr3_nt: TGTGCCAGTAGTATTTCCAGAGAGGACTATGGCTACACCTTC
v_call: TRBV2; clone_size: few; d_call: TRBD1; j_call: TRBJ2-7; cdr3_aa: CASRGTGVPYEQYF; cdr3_nt: TGTGCCAGCAGGGGAACAGGGGTCCCCTACGAGCAGTACTTC
v_call: TRBV6-5; clone_size: few; d_call: .; j_call: TRBJ1-3; cdr3_aa: CASSWRNTIYF; cdr3_nt: TGTGCCAGCAGTTGGCGAAACACCATATATTTT
v_call: TRBV7-2; clone_size: few; d_call: .; j_call: TRBJ1-1; cdr3_aa: CASRPDRGVAEAFF; cdr3_nt: TGTGCCAGCAGACCCGACCGGGGGGTGGCTGAAGCTTTCTTT
v_call: TRBV4-1; clone_size: many; d_call: TRBD2; j_call: TRBJ2-1; cdr3_aa: CASSQGPTSRKFF; cdr3_nt: TGCGCCAGCAGCCAAGGTCCGACTAGCCGGAAGTTCTTC
v_call: TRBV7-9; clone_size: .; d_call: .; j_call: TRBJ1-5; cdr3_aa: CASSLARGSNQPQHF; cdr3_nt: TGTGCCAGCAGCTTAGCCCGGGGGAGCAATCAGCCCCAGCATTTT
v_call: TRBV27; clone_size: .; d_call: .; j_call: TRBJ1-1; cdr3_aa: CASSAVGLREPFF; cdr3_nt: TGTGCCAGCAGTGCCGTCGGACTCCGGGAGCCTTTCTTT
v_call: TRBV25-1; clone_size: few; d_call: .; j_call: TRBJ2-2; cdr3_aa: CASSDQTVNTGELFF; cdr3_nt: TGTGCCAGCAGTGACCAGACAGTGAACACCGGGGAGCTGTTTTTT
v_call: TRBV2; clone_size: .; d_call: TRBD1; j_call: TRBJ2-2; cdr3_aa: CASSERTGFRTGELFF; cdr3_nt: TGTGCCAGCAGTGAAAGGACAGGGTTCAGGACCGGGGAGCTGTTTTTT
v_call: TRBV4-3; clone_size: many; d_call: .; j_call: TRBJ2-7; cdr3_aa: CASSEDRGIRQYF; cdr3_nt: TGCGCCAGCAGCGAAGATCGGGGGATACGGCAGTACTTC
v_call: TRBV19; clone_size: .; d_call: .; j_call: TRBJ2-2; cdr3_aa: CASSWRITNTGELFF; cdr3_nt: TGTGCCAGTAGTTGGAGGATAACGAACACCGGGGAGCTGTTTTTT
v_call: TRBV7-9; clone_size: few; d_call: .; j_call: TRBJ1-4; cdr3_aa: CASSLSQITNEKLFF; cdr3_nt: TGTGCCAGCAGCCTTTCTCAGATTACTAATGAAAAACTGTTTTTT
v_call: TRBV5-4; clone_size: .; d_call: .; j_call: TRBJ1-1; cdr3_aa: CASSSPRGVNTEAFF; cdr3_nt: TGTGCCAGCAGCTCTCCGCGGGGAGTGAACACTGAAGCTTTCTTT
v_call: TRBV7-2; clone_size: few; d_call: TRBD2; j_call: TRBJ2-3; cdr3_aa: CASSLGALAGVQDTQYF; cdr3_nt: TGTGCCAGCAGCTTAGGCGCGCTAGCGGGGGTCCAAGATACGCAGTATTTT
v_call: TRBV5-4; clone_size: few; d_call: .; j_call: TRBJ2-1; cdr3_aa: CASSSRGGFYNEQFF; cdr3_nt: TGTGCCAGCAGCTCCAGAGGAGGATTCTACAATGAGCAGTTCTTC
v_call: TRBV27; clone_size: .; d_call: .; j_call: TRBJ2-1; cdr3_aa: CASSFTRGNEQFF; cdr3_nt: TGTGCCAGCAGTTTCACGCGGGGCAATGAGCAGTTCTTC
v_call: TRBV7-9; clone_size: .; d_call: .; j_call: TRBJ1-5; cdr3_aa: CASSLAAGGRNQPQHF; cdr3_nt: TGTGCCAGCAGCTTAGCAGCGGGGGGCCGCAATCAGCCCCAGCATTTT
v_call: TRBV6-1; clone_size: .; d_call: TRBD1; j_call: TRBJ1-2; cdr3_aa: CASSSTGNYGYTF; cdr3_nt: TGTGCCAGCAGCTCGACAGGGAACTATGGCTACACCTTC
v_call: TRBV7-8; clone_size: few; d_call: TRBD1; j_call: TRBJ1-4; cdr3_aa: CASSLLRGRIEKLFF; cdr3_nt: TGTGCCAGCAGCTTACTAAGGGGGCGCATTGAAAAACTGTTTTTT
v_call: TRBV2; clone_size: few; d_call: TRBD1; j_call: TRBJ2-7; cdr3_aa: CASTPMNRGSYEQYF; cdr3_nt: TGTGCCAGCACCCCCATGAACAGGGGATCCTACGAGCAGTACTTC
v_call: TRBV7-8; clone_size: .; d_call: .; j_call: TRBJ1-6; cdr3_aa: CASRPTKQGSYNSPLHF; cdr3_nt: TGTGCCAGCAGACCAACCAAGCAGGGCTCCTATAATTCACCCCTCCACTTT
v_call: TRBV27; clone_size: .; d_call: TRBD2; j_call: TRBJ2-3; cdr3_aa: CASSLSGTSGRDTQYF; cdr3_nt: TGTGCCAGCAGTTTATCCGGGACTAGCGGGAGGGATACGCAGTATTTT
v_call: TRBV10-3; clone_size: .; d_call: .; j_call: TRBJ2-7; cdr3_aa: CAISEMRGDEQYF; cdr3_nt: TGTGCCATCAGTGAAATGCGGGGCGACGAGCAGTACTTC
v_call: TRBV5-1; clone_size: .; d_call: .; j_call: TRBJ2-5; cdr3_aa: CASSLRWAETQYF; cdr3_nt: TGCGCCAGCAGCTTGCGTTGGGCCGAGACCCAGTACTTC
v_call: TRBV19; clone_size: .; d_call: TRBD2; j_call: TRBJ2-2; cdr3_aa: CASSMAFSAGGNTGELFF; cdr3_nt: TGTGCCAGTAGTATGGCCTTCTCGGCGGGGGGGAACACCGGGGAGCTGTTTTTT
v_call: TRBV7-6; clone_size: few; d_call: TRBD2; j_call: TRBJ2-2; cdr3_aa: CASSPGLAGFANTGELFF; cdr3_nt: TGTGCCAGCAGCCCGGGACTAGCGGGGTTCGCGAACACCGGGGAGCTGTTTTTT
v_call: TRBV6-5; clone_size: few; d_call: TRBD2; j_call: TRBJ2-5; cdr3_aa: CASSYSGGVKETQYF; cdr3_nt: TGTGCCAGCAGTTATAGCGGGGGGGTTAAAGAGACCCAGTACTTC
v_call: TRBV28; clone_size: .; d_call: .; j_call: TRBJ1-2; cdr3_aa: CASSLSTGQSYGYTF; cdr3_nt: TGTGCCAGCAGTTTGAGTACAGGGCAGAGCTATGGCTACACCTTC